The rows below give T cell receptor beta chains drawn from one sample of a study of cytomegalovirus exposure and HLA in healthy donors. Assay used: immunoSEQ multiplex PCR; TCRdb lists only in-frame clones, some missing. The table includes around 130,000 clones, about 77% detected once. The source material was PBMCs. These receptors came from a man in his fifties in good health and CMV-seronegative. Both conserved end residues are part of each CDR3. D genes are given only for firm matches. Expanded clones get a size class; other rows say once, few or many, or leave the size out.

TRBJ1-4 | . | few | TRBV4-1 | TGCGCCAGCAGCCTTACAGGAATCGGAGAACTGTTTTTT | CASSLTGIGELFF
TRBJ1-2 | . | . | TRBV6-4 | TGTGCCAGCAGTGCCGATGACATAGGTGGCTACACCTTC | CASSADDIGGYTF
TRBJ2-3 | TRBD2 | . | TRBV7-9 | TGTGCCAGCAGCTCAAGCGGGAGTAGCGATACGCAGTATTTT | CASSSSGSSDTQYF
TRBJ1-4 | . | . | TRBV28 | TGTGCCAGCAGTTCCACAGGAAGTTCTAATGAAAAACTGTTTTTT | CASSSTGSSNEKLFF
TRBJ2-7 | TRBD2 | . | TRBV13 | TGTGCCAGCAGCTGGACTAGCGGGAACTACGAGCAGTACTTC | CASSWTSGNYEQYF
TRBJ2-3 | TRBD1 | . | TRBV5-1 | TGCGCCAGCGGATCCGGACCTCGACCGGGACAGTTCACAGATACGCAGTATTTT | CASGSGPRPGQFTDTQYF
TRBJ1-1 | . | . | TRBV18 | TGTGCCAGCTCACCGAGGAGGGATACTGAAGCTTTCTTT | CASSPRRDTEAFF
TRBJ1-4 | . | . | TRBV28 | TGTGCCAGCAGACTCTTAGGGGGGGTAACTAATGAAAAACTGTTTTTT | CASRLLGGVTNEKLFF
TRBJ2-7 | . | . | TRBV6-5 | TGTGCCAGCAGTGGGACTTTATCCGAAGAGCAGTACTTC | CASSGTLSEEQYF
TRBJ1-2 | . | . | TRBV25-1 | TGTGCCAGCAGTGAAGCTGGTAGGAGAGATGGCTACACCTTC | CASSEAGRRDGYTF
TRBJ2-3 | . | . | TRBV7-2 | TGTGCCAGCAGCTTTAACAGCCCGACAGATACGCAGTATTTT | CASSFNSPTDTQYF
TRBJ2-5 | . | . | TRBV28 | TGTGCCAGCAGGGGCGGGACCCTGGAGACCCAGTACTTC | CASRGGTLETQYF
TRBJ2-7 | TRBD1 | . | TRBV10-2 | TGCGCCAGCGGGTCCGGACAGGCTCCCTACGAGCAGTACTTC | CASGSGQAPYEQYF
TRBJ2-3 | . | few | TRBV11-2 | TGTGCCAGCAGCTTACCAGGAGGCTCTACGCAGTATTTT | CASSLPGGSTQYF
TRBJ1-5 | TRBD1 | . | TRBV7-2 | TGTGCCAGCAGTCGGGACAGAAATCAGCCCCAGCATTTT | CASSRDRNQPQHF
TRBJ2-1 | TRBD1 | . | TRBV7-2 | TGTGCCAGCAGGTCCGGGACAGGGGATTACAATGAGCAGTTCTTC | CASRSGTGDYNEQFF
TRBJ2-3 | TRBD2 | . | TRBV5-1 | TGCGCCAGCAGCCCCGGACTAGCGGGAGATGGCACAGATACGCAGTATTTT | CASSPGLAGDGTDTQYF
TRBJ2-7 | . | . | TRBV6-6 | TGTGCCAGCAGCGGGCGACAGTCGGGCTCCTACGAGCAGTACTTC | CASSGRQSGSYEQYF
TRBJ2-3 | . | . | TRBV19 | TGTGCCAGTAGTGCCCGGGGAGGCACAGATACGCAGTATTTT | CASSARGGTDTQYF
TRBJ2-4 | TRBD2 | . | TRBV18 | TGTGCCAGCTCACCACTTCTCGCCGGGCTAGCGGGAGGCCCCAACCTGGCCAAAAACATTCAGTACTTC | CASSPLLAGLAGGPNLAKNIQYF
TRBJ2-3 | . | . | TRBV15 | TGTGCCACCAGCAGAGTGGGGGCAGGGGAAGATACGCAGTATTTT | CATSRVGAGEDTQYF
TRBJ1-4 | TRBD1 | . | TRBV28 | TGTGCCAGCAGTCCCTCAGATAAGACAGGGTATGAAAAACTGTTTTTT | CASSPSDKTGYEKLFF
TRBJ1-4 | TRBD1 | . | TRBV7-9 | TGTGCCAGCAGCCCCGGGGACAGGGAGAATGAAAAACTGTTTTTT | CASSPGDRENEKLFF
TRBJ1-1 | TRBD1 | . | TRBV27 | TGTGCCAGCAGTCCCTCTTTGACAGGGACCATGAACACTGAAGCTTTCTTT | CASSPSLTGTMNTEAFF
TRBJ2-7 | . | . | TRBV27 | TGTGCCAGCAGTTCGACAGGTTCCACCTACGAGCAGTACTTC | CASSSTGSTYEQYF
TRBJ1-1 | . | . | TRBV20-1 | TGCAGTGCTAACGGGAACACTGAAGCTTTCTTT | CSANGNTEAFF
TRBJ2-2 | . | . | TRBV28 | TGTGCCAGCATCACTCACAGCCGCACCGGGGAGCTGTTTTTT | CASITHSRTGELFF
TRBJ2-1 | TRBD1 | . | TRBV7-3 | TGTGCCAGCAGCTTAACCGGAGGGACAGGGGACAATGAGCAGTTCTTC | CASSLTGGTGDNEQFF
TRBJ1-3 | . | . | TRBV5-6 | TGTGCCAGCAGCTTGCGCTCTTCCGGGTCTGGAAACACCATATATTTT | CASSLRSSGSGNTIYF
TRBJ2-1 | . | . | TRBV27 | TGTGCCAGCAGTTTAAAAGGGACTTACAATGAGCAGTTCTTC | CASSLKGTYNEQFF
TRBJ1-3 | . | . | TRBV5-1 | TGCGCCAGCAGCTTGGCCAAAGGAAACACCATATATTTT | CASSLAKGNTIYF
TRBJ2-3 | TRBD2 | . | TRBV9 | TGTGCCAGCAGCGTAGCGGCAGGGTCTACTATGGCTTCTACTAGCGGGATCACAGATACGCAGTATTTT | CASSVAAGSTMASTSGITDTQYF
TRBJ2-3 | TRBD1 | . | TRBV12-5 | TGTGCTAGTGGACAGGGGAGAGATACGCAGTATTTT | CASGQGRDTQYF
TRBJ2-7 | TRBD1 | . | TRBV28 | TGTGCCAGCAGTTTGGAACAGGGGGCCCGAAGCTCCTACGAGCAGTACTTC | CASSLEQGARSSYEQYF
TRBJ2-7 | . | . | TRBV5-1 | TGCGCCAGCAGCTTGGATCCAGAGCGGTACGAGCAGTACTTC | CASSLDPERYEQYF
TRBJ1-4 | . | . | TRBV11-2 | TGTGCCAGCAGCTTAGGTCTGAGTGAAAAACTGTTTTTT | CASSLGLSEKLFF
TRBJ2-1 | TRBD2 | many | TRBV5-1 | TGCGCCAGCAGCTTGGGGTGGGACAGGGGACCGGGACTAGCGGGTGCCCTACGCTACAATGAGCAGTTCTTC | CASSLGWDRGPGLAGALRYNEQFF
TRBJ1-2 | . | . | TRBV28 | TGTGCCAGCAGTTCAAGGACAGCACTCTATGGCTACACCTTC | CASSSRTALYGYTF
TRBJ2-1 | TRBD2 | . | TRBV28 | TGTGCCAGCAGCGCACGGGGGGGCGACAATGAGCAGTTCTTC | CASSARGGDNEQFF
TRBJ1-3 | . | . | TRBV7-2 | TGTGCCAGCAGCCCAAGCGGGGGATGGGGTGGAAACACCATATATTTT | CASSPSGGWGGNTIYF
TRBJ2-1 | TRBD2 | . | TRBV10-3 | TGTGCCATCAAGTTGCCGGACAGGGATCGTAGCGGGAGGGCCCTTGAGCAGTTCTTC | CAIKLPDRDRSGRALEQFF
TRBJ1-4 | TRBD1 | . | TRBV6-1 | TGTGCCAGCAGCACAGGGGGCACTAATGAAAAACTGTTTTTT | CASSTGGTNEKLFF
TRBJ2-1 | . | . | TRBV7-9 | TGTTCCAGCAGAGCCGACGGGGATGAGCAGTTCTTC | CSSRADGDEQFF
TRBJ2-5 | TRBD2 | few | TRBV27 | TGTGCCAGCAAAGGACTAGCGGGAGGACAAGAGACCCAGTACTTC | CASKGLAGGQETQYF
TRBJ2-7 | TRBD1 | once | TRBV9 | TGTGCCAGCAGCCCTCGGACAGGGGCAAGGGAGCAGTACTTC | CASSPRTGAREQYF
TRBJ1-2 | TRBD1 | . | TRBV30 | TGTGCCTGGAGGTCCGGACAGGGGGTGAACTATGGCTACACCTTC | CAWRSGQGVNYGYTF
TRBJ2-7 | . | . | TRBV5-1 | TGCGCCAGCAGCTTGGAGGGGGAACACGAGCAGTACTTC | CASSLEGEHEQYF
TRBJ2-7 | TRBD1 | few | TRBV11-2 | TGTGCCAGCAGCCCTCGGACAGGGATCTCCTACGAGCAGTACTTC | CASSPRTGISYEQYF
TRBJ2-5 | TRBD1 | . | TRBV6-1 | TGTGCCAGCAGTGTCACAGGGGGCCCACAAGAGACCCAGTACTTC | CASSVTGGPQETQYF
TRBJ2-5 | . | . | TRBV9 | TGTGCCAGCAGCACAGGGTATAGGGAGACCCAGTACTTC | CASSTGYRETQYF
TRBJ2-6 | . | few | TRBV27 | TGTGCCAGCAGTTTATTTGTGGGGAGCTCTGGGGCCAACGTCCTGACTTTC | CASSLFVGSSGANVLTF